These T cell receptor beta chains were read from a single sample in a study of blood T cell repertoires in COVID-19. Assay used: immunoSEQ multiplex PCR; TCRdb lists only in-frame clones, some missing. This sample has roughly 410,000 clones, with 87% found just once. The sample taken for sequencing was peripheral blood. The receptors here all came from a woman aged 55-70 years with COVID-19, enrolled during active disease. Both conserved end residues are part of each CDR3. Fields, in order: clone size, V gene, J gene, D gene, CDR3 protein, CDR3 DNA. D genes are given only for firm matches. Clone size appears in some rows only: once, few, many, or a class for an expanded clone.

>NA|TRBV10-3|TRBJ2-1|NA
CAISESTQGEQFF
TGTGCCATCAGTGAGTCTACACAGGGTGAGCAGTTCTTC
>NA|TRBV3-1/TRBV3-2|TRBJ1-2|TRBD1
CASTRTGSGYTF
TGTGCCAGCACCCGGACAGGGAGCGGCTACACCTTC
>NA|TRBV28|TRBJ2-7|NA
CASGAGAEQYF
TGTGCTTCCGGGGCGGGGGCCGAGCAGTACTTC
>NA|TRBV19|TRBJ1-3|NA
CASSIGVGAHSGNTIYF
TGTGCCAGTAGTATCGGAGTAGGCGCTCACTCTGGAAACACCATATATTTT
>NA|TRBV30|TRBJ2-5|TRBD2
CAWGRGGPETQYF
TGTGCCTGGGGCCGGGGGGGCCCGGAGACCCAGTACTTC
>NA|TRBV4-1|TRBJ2-7|NA
CASSQEYRFYEQYF
TGCGCCAGCAGCCAAGAGTACAGGTTCTACGAGCAGTACTTC
>NA|TRBV5-4|TRBJ1-2|TRBD1
CASSPGGTGEGYTF
TGTGCCAGCAGCCCGGGGGGGACAGGGGAAGGCTACACCTTC
>few|TRBV20-1|TRBJ1-3|NA
CSASARSSGNTIYF
TGCAGTGCTAGTGCGCGTAGCTCTGGAAACACCATATATTTT
>once|TRBV11-3|TRBJ1-1|NA
CASSPKELSDTEAFF
TGTGCCAGCAGCCCAAAAGAATTATCGGACACTGAAGCTTTCTTT
>NA|TRBV5-1|TRBJ1-1|NA
CASSLDGGARTEAFF
TGCGCCAGCAGCTTGGATGGGGGCGCGCGGACTGAAGCTTTCTTT
>NA|TRBV4-1|TRBJ2-3|NA
CASSQVLLNLDTQYF
TGCGCCAGCAGCCAAGTTTTACTAAACCTAGATACGCAGTATTTT
>NA|TRBV7-8|TRBJ1-3|TRBD1
CASSLGAGGLDTIYF
TGTGCCAGCAGCTTAGGGGCAGGGGGCCTGGACACCATATATTTT
>once|TRBV9|TRBJ1-4|NA
CASSPQGSANEKLFF
TGTGCCAGCAGCCCTCAGGGGTCCGCCAATGAAAAACTGTTTTTT
>once|TRBV2|TRBJ1-1|TRBD1
CASSSLDRGGTEAFF
TGTGCCAGCAGTTCCCTGGACAGGGGAGGTACTGAAGCTTTCTTT
>NA|TRBV16|TRBJ1-3|NA
CAASSGTGNTIYF
TGTGCAGCGTCATCGGGGACTGGAAACACCATATATTTT
>NA|TRBV7-6|TRBJ2-1|NA
CASSRTGNRGYNEQFF
TGTGCCAGCAGTCGAACAGGGAACCGGGGCTACAATGAGCAGTTCTTC
>NA|TRBV29-1|TRBJ1-2|NA
CSVEDRDYGYTF
TGCAGCGTTGAAGACAGGGACTATGGCTACACCTTC
>NA|TRBV7-9|TRBJ2-6|NA
CASSLRQASGANVLTF
TGTGCCAGCAGCTTAAGACAGGCCTCTGGGGCCAACGTCCTGACTTTC
>NA|TRBV12-3/TRBV12-4|TRBJ1-1|NA
CASKHGGGAEAFF
TGTGCCAGCAAACACGGGGGTGGGGCTGAAGCTTTCTTT
>NA|TRBV27|TRBJ2-1|TRBD2
CASSLQAGLTYNEQFF
TGTGCCAGCAGTCTCCAGGCGGGACTAACCTACAATGAGCAGTTCTTC
>NA|TRBV11-2|TRBJ2-1|NA
CASSLYRGGYNEQFF
TGTGCCAGCAGCCTTTACAGGGGGGGGTACAATGAGCAGTTCTTC
>NA|TRBV7-2|TRBJ1-2|NA
CASSPERTYGYTF
TGTGCCAGCAGCCCGGAGCGGACTTATGGCTACACCTTC
>NA|TRBV5-1|TRBJ1-3|NA
CASSPTPYLSGNTIYF
TGCGCCAGCAGCCCGACACCTTACCTCTCTGGAAACACCATATATTTT
>NA|TRBV4-1|TRBJ1-4|NA
CASRLVWKEGEKLFF
TGCGCCAGCAGACTTGTTTGGAAGGAGGGAGAAAAACTGTTTTTT